This is a list of T cell receptor beta chains from one sample in a study of blood T cell repertoires in COVID-19. Assay used: immunoSEQ multiplex PCR; TCRdb lists only in-frame clones, some missing. Here the sample spans around 130,000 clones, roughly 88% being singletons. Sequencing was carried out using peripheral blood. The receptors stem from a man aged 65 to 79 with active COVID-19. CDR3s include the opening cysteine and the closing phenylalanine or tryptophan. Fields, in order: J gene, V gene, clone size, D gene, CDR3 DNA, CDR3 protein. The D gene is left open where the match is weak. A clone size is listed for some rows: how often the clone was seen (once, few, many), or a class if it is expanded.

j_gene: TRBJ2-3; v_gene: TRBV7-3; abundance: NA; d_gene: TRBD2; CDR3nt: TGTGCCAGCAGCATCCGCGGGAGGGCCACAGATACGCAGTATTTT; CDR3aa: CASSIRGRATDTQYF
j_gene: TRBJ2-1; v_gene: TRBV29-1; abundance: NA; d_gene: NA; CDR3nt: TGCAGCGTTGAGGCCTGGGGCGGGACCTACAATGAGCAGTTCTTC; CDR3aa: CSVEAWGGTYNEQFF
j_gene: TRBJ2-3; v_gene: TRBV7-9; abundance: NA; d_gene: NA; CDR3nt: TGTGCCAGCAGCCCCGGGGTTGGGTTTTCCACAGATACGCAGTATTTT; CDR3aa: CASSPGVGFSTDTQYF
j_gene: TRBJ2-7; v_gene: TRBV19; abundance: NA; d_gene: NA; CDR3nt: TGTGCCAGTAGGACGACTCATACCCTTACCTACGAGCAGTACTTC; CDR3aa: CASRTTHTLTYEQYF
j_gene: TRBJ1-5; v_gene: TRBV6-2/TRBV6-3; abundance: NA; d_gene: NA; CDR3nt: TGTGCCAGCAGTTTCGTCCCTGGAGGCAATCAGCCCCAGCATTTT; CDR3aa: CASSFVPGGNQPQHF
j_gene: TRBJ2-7; v_gene: TRBV6-5; abundance: NA; d_gene: TRBD2; CDR3nt: TGTGCCAGCAGTTACTCAGGACTAGCGGGATCCTACGAGCAGTACTTC; CDR3aa: CASSYSGLAGSYEQYF
j_gene: TRBJ1-1; v_gene: TRBV15; abundance: NA; d_gene: NA; CDR3nt: TGTGCCACCAGCAGAGTCGGCCAGGGATCCACTGAAGCTTTCTTT; CDR3aa: CATSRVGQGSTEAFF
j_gene: TRBJ1-1; v_gene: TRBV20-1; abundance: NA; d_gene: NA; CDR3nt: TGCAGTGCTAGACAGGACACTGAAGCTTTCTTT; CDR3aa: CSARQDTEAFF
j_gene: TRBJ2-2; v_gene: TRBV27; abundance: NA; d_gene: TRBD2; CDR3nt: TGTGCCAGCAGTGCCCGGACTAGCGGGAGGAACCAAAACACCGGGGAGCTGTTTTTT; CDR3aa: CASSARTSGRNQNTGELFF
j_gene: TRBJ1-2; v_gene: TRBV7-9; abundance: NA; d_gene: NA; CDR3nt: TGTGCCAGCAGCTTAGCCAGTCCCTGGCAGACAAACTATGGCTACACCTTC; CDR3aa: CASSLASPWQTNYGYTF
j_gene: TRBJ1-5; v_gene: TRBV7-8; abundance: few; d_gene: TRBD1; CDR3nt: TGTGCCAGCGGGACAGGGGACAATCAGCCCCAGCATTTT; CDR3aa: CASGTGDNQPQHF